This T cell receptor beta chain was documented in a study of CXCR4 blockade with PD-1 therapy in pancreatic cancer. Whole-study results and caveats: Clone frequency correlated with its number of distinct nucleotide rearrangements.

Produced via immunoSEQ multiplex PCR; TCRdb's table is partial and in-frame only. The profile shows some 8,000 clones, roughly 50% of them singletons. Patients who provided the archived tumor blocks had not received neoadjuvant therapy before surgery. This clone occurred a few times. Its antigen is not identified. Germline-derived CDR1 and CDR2 are SGHNT and YENEEA. The CDR3 spans 15 residues. With 1 base removed from V and 6 bases from J, the gap between germline ends came to 15 bases. The sample was tumor tissue. The chain couples TRBV11-3 to TRBJ1-2, with unresolved D. This TCR was recovered from a human donor with pancreatic ductal adenocarcinoma. The CDR3 nucleotides read TGTGCCAGCAGCTTAGTTGGTCCGGCCAGAGATGGCTACACCTTC. It translates to CASSLVGPARDGYTF.